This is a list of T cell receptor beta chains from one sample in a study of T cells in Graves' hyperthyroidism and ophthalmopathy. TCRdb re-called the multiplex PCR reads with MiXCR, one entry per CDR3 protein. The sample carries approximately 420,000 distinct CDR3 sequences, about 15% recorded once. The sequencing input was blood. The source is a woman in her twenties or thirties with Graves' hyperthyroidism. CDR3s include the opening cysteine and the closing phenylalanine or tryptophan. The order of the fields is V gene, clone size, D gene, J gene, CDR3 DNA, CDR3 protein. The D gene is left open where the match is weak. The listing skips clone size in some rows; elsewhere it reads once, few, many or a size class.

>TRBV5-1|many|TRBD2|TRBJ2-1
TGCGCCAGCAGCTTTGTCCTAGCGGATAACAATGAGCAGTTCTTC
CASSFVLADNNEQFF
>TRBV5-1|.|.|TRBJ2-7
TGCGCCAGCAGCTTGGTTGGCAGCTCCTACAATGAGCAGTACTTC
CASSLVGSSYNEQYF
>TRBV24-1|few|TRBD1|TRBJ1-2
TGTGCCACCAGGGGACAGGGGGCCCAACTGGATGGCTACACCTTC
CATRGQGAQLDGYTF
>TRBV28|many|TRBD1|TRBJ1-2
TGTGCCAGCAGCTCCGGGACAGGGGGCTTCTATGGCTACACCTTC
CASSSGTGGFYGYTF
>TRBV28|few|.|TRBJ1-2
TGTGCCAGCAGTTTCGGCGTTCGGGGGGGAGCTAACTATGGCTACACCTTC
CASSFGVRGGANYGYTF
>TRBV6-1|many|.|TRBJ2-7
TGTGCCAGCAGTGTAGGACAGAACTACGAGCAGTACTTC
CASSVGQNYEQYF
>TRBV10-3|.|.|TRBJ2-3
TGTGCCATCAGTGCAGGTCAACGCACAGATACGCAGTATTTT
CAISAGQRTDTQYF
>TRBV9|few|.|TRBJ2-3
TGTGCCAGCAGCGAGTTGAACGGCTACACAGATACGCAGTATTTT
CASSELNGYTDTQYF
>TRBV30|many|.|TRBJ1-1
TGTGCCTGGAGTGTCCCCTGGACCTTGAACACTGAAGCTTTCTTT
CAWSVPWTLNTEAFF
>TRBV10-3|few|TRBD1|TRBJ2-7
TGTGCCATGGGGACAGACTCCTACGAGCAGTACTTC
CAMGTDSYEQYF
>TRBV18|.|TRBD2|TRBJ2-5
TGTGCCAGCTCCGTAGCGGGAGAGACCCAGTACTTC
CASSVAGETQYF
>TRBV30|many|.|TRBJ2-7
TGTGCCTGGAGACATAGCGGTACCTACGAGCAGTACTTC
CAWRHSGTYEQYF
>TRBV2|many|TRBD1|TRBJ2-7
TGTGCCAGCAGGATAAGCCAGGGGGTCCTCGAGCAGTACTTC
CASRISQGVLEQYF
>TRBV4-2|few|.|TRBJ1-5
TGTGCCAGCAGCCGAGGGGATAGCAATCAGCCCCAGCATTTT
CASSRGDSNQPQHF
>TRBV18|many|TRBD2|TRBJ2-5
TGTGCCAGCTCATGGGAAGCGGGAGCCCCCTCAGTCCAGTACTTC
CASSWEAGAPSVQYF
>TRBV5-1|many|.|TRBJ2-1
TGCGCCAGCAGCTCGGACAGCTCCCTCTACAATGAGCAGTTCTTC
CASSSDSSLYNEQFF
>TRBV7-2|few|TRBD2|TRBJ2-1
TGTGCCAGCAGCTTTTATAGCGGGACTGAGCAGTTCTTC
CASSFYSGTEQFF
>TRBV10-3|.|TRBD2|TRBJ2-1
TGTGCCATCAGTTCTTATAGCGGGAGAGGGGATGAGCAGTTCTTC
CAISSYSGRGDEQFF
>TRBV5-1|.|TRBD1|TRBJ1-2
TGCGCCAGCAGCTTGGAGGGGGCGCGGGCCTATGGCTACACCTTC
CASSLEGARAYGYTF
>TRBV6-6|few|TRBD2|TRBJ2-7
TGTGCCAGCAGTTACGGGGGGACGGGGGGGTACGAGCAGTACTTC
CASSYGGTGGYEQYF
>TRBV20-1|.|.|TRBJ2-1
TGCAGTGCTAGGGATGGGGCGGGAATAACCTACAATGAGCAGTTCTTC
CSARDGAGITYNEQFF
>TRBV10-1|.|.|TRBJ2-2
TGCGCCAGCAGTGGAGAGACAGGAGCGGTCGGGGAGCTGTTTTTT
CASSGETGAVGELFF
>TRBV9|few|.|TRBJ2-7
TGTGTCAGCAGCCCCAGTGGTCAGGGACCAAGCTCCTACGAGCAGTACTTC
CVSSPSGQGPSSYEQYF
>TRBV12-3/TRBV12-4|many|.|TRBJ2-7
TGTGCCAGCAGTTCACTCAACGAGCAGTACTTC
CASSSLNEQYF
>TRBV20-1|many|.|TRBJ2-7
TGCAGTGCTATCGAGCCCCACGGAAGCTCCTACGAGCAGTACTTC
CSAIEPHGSSYEQYF
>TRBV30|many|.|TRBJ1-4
TGTGCCTGGAGACAGGGCGGAGCTGAAAAACTGTTTTTT
CAWRQGGAEKLFF
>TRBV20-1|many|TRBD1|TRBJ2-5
TGCAGTGCTCTCCGGGACAGGGAAGAGACCCAGTACTTC
CSALRDREETQYF
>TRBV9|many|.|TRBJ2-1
TGTGCCAGCAGCGTAGATTTTAGGCCGAGCCGAGACAATGAGCAGTTCTTC
CASSVDFRPSRDNEQFF
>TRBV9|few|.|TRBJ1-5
TGTGCCAGCAGCGCCGGGGGGGGGCTGGGTCAGCCCCAGCATTTT
CASSAGGGLGQPQHF
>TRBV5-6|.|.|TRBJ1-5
TGTGCCAGCAGCTTAGCCGACCAGCCCCAGCATTTT
CASSLADQPQHF
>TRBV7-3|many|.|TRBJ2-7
TGTGCCAGCAGCTTAATTGGGGGCAACGAGCAGTACTTC
CASSLIGGNEQYF
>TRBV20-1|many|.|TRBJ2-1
TGCAGTGCTAGAGAGAAGCAGTTCTTC
CSAREKQFF
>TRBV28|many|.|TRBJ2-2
TGTGCCAGCACCCCGGGTGGGGTGGACACCGGGGAGCTGTTTTTT
CASTPGGVDTGELFF
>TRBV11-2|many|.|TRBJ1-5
TGTGCCAGCAGCGCCTGGATCAATCAGCCCCAGCATTTT
CASSAWINQPQHF
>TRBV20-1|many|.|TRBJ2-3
TGCAGTGCTCCTCCGATCGACGGCCTGTTGCCAGATACGCAGTATTTT
CSAPPIDGLLPDTQYF
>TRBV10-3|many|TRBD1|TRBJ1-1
TGTGCCATCAGTGAGTTGGGACAGGGGAACACTGAAGCTTTCTTT
CAISELGQGNTEAFF
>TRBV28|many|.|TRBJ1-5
TGTGCCAGCAGTTTTTCCAGCATCAATCAGCCCCAGCATTTT
CASSFSSINQPQHF
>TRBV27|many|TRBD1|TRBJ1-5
TGTGCCAGCAGTTTTCGGTCAGGGGGTTTAGGTCAGCCCCAGCATTTT
CASSFRSGGLGQPQHF
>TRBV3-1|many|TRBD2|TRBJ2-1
TGTGCCAGCAGCCAGTCAGGACACCGGACTAGTAATGAGCAGTTCTTC
CASSQSGHRTSNEQFF
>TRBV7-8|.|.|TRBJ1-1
TGTGCCAGCAGCTTAGGGGTGATAGGGGTGAACACTGAAGCTTTCTTT
CASSLGVIGVNTEAFF
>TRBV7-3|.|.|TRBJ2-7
TGTGCCAGCAGCAGCTCTAGCAATCCCTACGAGCAGTACTTC
CASSSSSNPYEQYF
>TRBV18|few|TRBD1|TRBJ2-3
TGTGCCAGCTCACCCGTCTCGGGACAGGGCGTCCTAGGTACGCAGTATTTT
CASSPVSGQGVLGTQYF
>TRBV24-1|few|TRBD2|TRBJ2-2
TGTGCCACCAGTGATTACGGGACTAGGGTTTGGGAGCTGTTTTTT
CATSDYGTRVWELFF
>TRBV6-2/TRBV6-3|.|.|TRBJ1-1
TGTGCCAGCAGGGAGGCGGCGGTTGAAGCTTTCTTT
CASREAAVEAFF
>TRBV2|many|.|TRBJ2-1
TGTGCCAGCAGTACCAGAGGACTGCAAAATGAGCAGTTCTTC
CASSTRGLQNEQFF
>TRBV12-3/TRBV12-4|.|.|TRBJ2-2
TGTGCCAGCAGACATAGCGGGAACACCGGGGAGCTGTTTTTT
CASRHSGNTGELFF
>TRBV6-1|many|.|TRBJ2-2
TGTGCCAGCAGGAAAGACGTGGGATGGGCAAACACCGGGGAGCTGTTTTTT
CASRKDVGWANTGELFF
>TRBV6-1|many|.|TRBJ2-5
TGTGCCAGCAGAAGGTCTGAGACCCAGTACTTC
CASRRSETQYF
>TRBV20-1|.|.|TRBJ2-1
TGCAGTGCCCCGGCAGGAGAGGTTCTTCCTGAGCAGTTCTTC
CSAPAGEVLPEQFF
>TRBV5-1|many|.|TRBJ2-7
TGCGCCAGCAGCTTGGAGGGGAACGAGCAGTACTTC
CASSLEGNEQYF
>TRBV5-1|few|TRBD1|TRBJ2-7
TGCGCCAGCAGCTTGATGGGGACAGGTACCTACGAGCAGTACTTC
CASSLMGTGTYEQYF
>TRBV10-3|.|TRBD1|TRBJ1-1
TGTGCCATCAGTGGTGACAGGGAACTGAACACTGAAGCTTTCTTT
CAISGDRELNTEAFF
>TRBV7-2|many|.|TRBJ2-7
TGTGCCATCAATCCGGGACCAGGTTATGAGCAGTACTTC
CAINPGPGYEQYF
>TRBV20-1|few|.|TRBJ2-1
TGCAGTGCTACGCCGCAGACTCACAATGAGCAGTTCTTC
CSATPQTHNEQFF
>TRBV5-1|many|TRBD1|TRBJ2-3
TGCGCCAGCAGCTTGGCGGGGGGACAGGGAACAGATACGCAGTATTTT
CASSLAGGQGTDTQYF
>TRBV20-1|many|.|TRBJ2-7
TGCAGTGCTAGAGATAGAAGCGCATCTCCCTACGAGCAGTACTTC
CSARDRSASPYEQYF
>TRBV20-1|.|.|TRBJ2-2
TGCAGTGCAGACAACGTGGCGAACACCGGGGAGCTGTTTTTT
CSADNVANTGELFF
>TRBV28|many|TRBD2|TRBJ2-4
TGTGCCAGCGCTATGCCGGGGGGCAAAAACATTCAGTACTTC
CASAMPGGKNIQYF
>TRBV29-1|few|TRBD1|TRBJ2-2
TGCAGCGCCCTACAGGGGAGCGGGAACACCGGGGAGCTGTTTTTT
CSALQGSGNTGELFF
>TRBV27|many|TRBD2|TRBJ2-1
TGTGCCAGCAGTTTAGCCGGACTAGAGGATGAGCAGTTCTTC
CASSLAGLEDEQFF